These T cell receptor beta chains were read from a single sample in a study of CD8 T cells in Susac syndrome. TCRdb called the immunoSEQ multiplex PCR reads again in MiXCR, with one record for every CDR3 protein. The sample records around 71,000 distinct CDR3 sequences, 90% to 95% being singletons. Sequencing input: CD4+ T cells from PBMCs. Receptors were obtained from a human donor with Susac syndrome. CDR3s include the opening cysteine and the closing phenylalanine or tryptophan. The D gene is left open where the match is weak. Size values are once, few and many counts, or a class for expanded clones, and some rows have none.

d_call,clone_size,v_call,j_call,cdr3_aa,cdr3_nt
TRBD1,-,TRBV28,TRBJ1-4,CASSLWAGQGSEKLFF,TGTGCCAGCAGTTTATGGGCGGGACAGGGTAGTGAAAAACTGTTTTTT
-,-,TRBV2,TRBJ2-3,CASSVYRVDTQYF,TGTGCCAGCAGTGTTTACAGGGTGGATACGCAGTATTTT
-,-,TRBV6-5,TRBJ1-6,CASSYSSYNSPLHF,TGTGCCAGCAGTTACTCGTCCTATAATTCACCCCTCCACTTT
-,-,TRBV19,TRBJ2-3,CATKDDSARLTQYF,TGTGCCACCAAAGACGACTCCGCGCGGCTTACGCAGTATTTT
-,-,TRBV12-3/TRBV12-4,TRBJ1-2,CASSLERSGYTF,TGTGCCAGCAGTTTAGAACGGTCTGGCTACACCTTC
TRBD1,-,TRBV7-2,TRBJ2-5,CASSSRTGEGETQYF,TGTGCCAGCAGCTCTCGGACAGGGGAAGGGGAGACCCAGTACTTC
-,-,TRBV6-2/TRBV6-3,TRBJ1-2,CASSPLDGTLTDYTF,TGTGCCAGCAGTCCCCTTGACGGGACTCTGACCGACTACACCTTC
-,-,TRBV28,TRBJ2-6,CASFGASSGANVLTF,TGTGCCAGCTTTGGTGCGAGCTCTGGGGCCAACGTCCTGACTTTC
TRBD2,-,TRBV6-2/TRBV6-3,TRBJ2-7,CASTDGAGGLSSYEQYF,TGTGCCAGCACCGACGGGGCGGGGGGCCTCAGCTCCTACGAGCAGTACTTC
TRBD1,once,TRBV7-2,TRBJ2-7,CTSSLRGQGVYEQYF,TGTACCAGCAGCTTACGTGGACAGGGGGTCTACGAGCAGTACTTC
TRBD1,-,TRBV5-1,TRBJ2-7,CASTTAGTGAEQYF,TGCGCCAGCACGACTGCCGGGACAGGGGCCGAGCAGTACTTC
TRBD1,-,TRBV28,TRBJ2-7,CASTTGAHEQYF,TGTGCCAGCACTACAGGGGCCCACGAGCAGTACTTC
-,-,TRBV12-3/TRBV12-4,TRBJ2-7,CASRFDRGSYEQYF,TGTGCCAGCAGGTTCGACCGTGGCTCCTACGAGCAGTACTTC
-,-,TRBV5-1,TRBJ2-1,CASSLKQGGAYNEQFF,TGCGCCAGCAGCTTAAAGCAGGGTGGGGCCTACAATGAGCAGTTCTTC
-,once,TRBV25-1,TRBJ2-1,CASSQFGIYNEQFF,TGTGCCAGCAGTCAGTTCGGGATATACAATGAGCAGTTCTTC
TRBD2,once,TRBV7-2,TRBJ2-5,CASSLQWGGGADATQYF,TGTGCCAGCAGCCTGCAATGGGGCGGGGGGGCCGACGCGACCCAGTACTTC
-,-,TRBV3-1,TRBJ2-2,CASSPANTGELFF,TGTGCCAGCAGCCCCGCGAACACCGGGGAGCTGTTTTTT
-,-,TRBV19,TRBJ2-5,CASSMVGAGSQETQYF,TGTGCCAGTAGTATGGTGGGCGCTGGGAGCCAAGAGACCCAGTACTTC
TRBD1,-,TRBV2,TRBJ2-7,CASKRQGGEQYF,TGTGCCAGCAAGCGACAGGGGGGCGAGCAGTACTTC
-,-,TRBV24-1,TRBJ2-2,CATSDPGISGELFF,TGTGCCACCAGTGACCCAGGGATTTCCGGGGAGCTGTTTTTT
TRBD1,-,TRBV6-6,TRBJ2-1,CASSMTGSSYNEQFF,TGTGCCAGCAGTATGACAGGGAGCTCCTACAATGAGCAGTTCTTC
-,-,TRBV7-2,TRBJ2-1,CASSAGYLYNEQFF,TGTGCCAGCAGCGCGGGGTACCTATACAATGAGCAGTTCTTC
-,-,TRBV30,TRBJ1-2,CAWSAVGLGYTF,TGTGCCTGGAGCGCCGTAGGACTTGGCTACACCTTC
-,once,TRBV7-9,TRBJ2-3,CASSTRQARGRTDTQYF,TGTGCCAGCAGCACTCGACAGGCCAGAGGACGCACAGATACGCAGTATTTT
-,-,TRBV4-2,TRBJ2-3,CASSQGPSTDTQYF,TGTGCCAGCAGCCAAGGACCTAGCACAGATACGCAGTATTTT
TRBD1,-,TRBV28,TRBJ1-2,CASSLGQGARFGYGYTF,TGTGCCAGCAGTCTCGGACAGGGGGCGCGGTTCGGATATGGCTACACCTTC
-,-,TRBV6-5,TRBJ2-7,CASSSHRDTPYEQYF,TGTGCCAGCAGTTCTCACCGGGACACTCCCTACGAGCAGTACTTC
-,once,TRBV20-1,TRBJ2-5,CSATTVPRGPGDQETQYF,TGCAGTGCTACGACAGTGCCAAGGGGCCCGGGGGACCAAGAGACCCAGTACTTC
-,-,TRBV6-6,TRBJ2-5,CASSYRQARKETQYF,TGTGCCAGCAGTTACAGACAGGCCAGGAAAGAGACCCAGTACTTC
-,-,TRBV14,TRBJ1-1,CASSRGGWENTEAFF,TGTGCCAGCAGCCGGGGAGGTTGGGAGAACACTGAAGCTTTCTTT
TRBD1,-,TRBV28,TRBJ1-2,CASLKTGVGYTF,TGTGCCAGCCTTAAGACAGGGGTTGGCTACACCTTC
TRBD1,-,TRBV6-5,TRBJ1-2,CASLQGDVVSF,TGTGCCAGCCTCCAGGGGGATGTTGTCTCCTTC
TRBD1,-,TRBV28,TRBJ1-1,CAGRGGPNTEAFF,TGTGCCGGCAGGGGGGGACCGAACACTGAAGCTTTCTTT
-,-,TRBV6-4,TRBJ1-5,CASSDGVGQPQHF,TGTGCCAGCAGTGACGGGGTAGGACAGCCCCAGCATTTT
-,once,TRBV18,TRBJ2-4,CASGRGSDIQYF,TGTGCCAGCGGTAGGGGGTCGGACATTCAGTACTTC
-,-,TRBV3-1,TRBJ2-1,CASRRQGSNEQFF,TGTGCCAGCAGAAGGCAGGGTAGCAATGAGCAGTTCTTC
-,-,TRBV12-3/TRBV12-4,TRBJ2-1,CASSWEKSGHTNEQFF,TGTGCCAGCAGTTGGGAGAAGTCGGGACACACCAATGAGCAGTTCTTC
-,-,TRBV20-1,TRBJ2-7,CSGHRGYEQYF,TGCAGTGGTCATAGGGGATACGAGCAGTACTTC
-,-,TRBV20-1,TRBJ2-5,CSAPFAGSQETQYF,TGCAGTGCTCCCTTTGCAGGTTCCCAAGAGACCCAGTACTTC
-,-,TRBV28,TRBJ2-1,CASSHPPTGRNEQFF,TGTGCCAGCAGCCACCCCCCGACAGGACGGAATGAGCAGTTCTTC
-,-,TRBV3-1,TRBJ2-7,CASSLRQVTSEQYF,TGTGCCAGCAGCCTCCGACAGGTCACCTCCGAGCAGTACTTC
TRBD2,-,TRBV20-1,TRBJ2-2,CSAVGGGALGELFF,TGCAGTGCTGTAGGCGGGGGGGCCCTCGGGGAGCTGTTTTTT
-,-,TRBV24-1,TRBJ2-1,CATTDRDEQFF,TGTGCCACCACCGACCGGGATGAGCAGTTCTTC
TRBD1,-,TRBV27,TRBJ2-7,CASRGTGPSYEQYF,TGTGCCAGCCGCGGGACAGGACCCTCCTACGAGCAGTACTTC
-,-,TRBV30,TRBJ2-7,CAWSEDPEQYF,TGTGCCTGGAGTGAGGATCCCGAGCAGTACTTC
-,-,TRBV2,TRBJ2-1,CASSRSSSFF,TGTGCCAGCAGCCGGAGTAGCTCGTTCTTC
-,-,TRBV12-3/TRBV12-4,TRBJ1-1,CTSSWGVGRSEAFF,TGTACCAGCAGTTGGGGGGTCGGCCGGTCGGAAGCTTTCTTT
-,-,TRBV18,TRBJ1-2,CASSPQGNYGYTF,TGTGCCAGCTCACCACAGGGAAACTATGGCTACACCTTC
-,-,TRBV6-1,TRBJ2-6,CASSQAGIAGANVLTF,TGTGCCAGCAGTCAGGCAGGCATCGCTGGGGCCAACGTCCTGACTTTC
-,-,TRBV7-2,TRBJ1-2,CASSRAPPGGYTF,TGTGCCAGCAGCAGGGCACCGCCTGGCGGCTACACCTTC
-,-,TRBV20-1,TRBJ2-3,CSVTPGDSTDTQYF,TGCAGTGTCACCCCGGGGGATAGCACAGATACGCAGTATTTT
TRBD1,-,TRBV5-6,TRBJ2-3,CASSFLPGQGSTDTQYF,TGTGCCAGCAGCTTCCTCCCGGGACAGGGGAGCACAGATACGCAGTATTTT
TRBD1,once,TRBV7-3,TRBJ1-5,CASSLPHKDRINQPQHF,TGTGCCAGCAGCTTACCCCACAAGGACAGGATCAATCAGCCCCAGCATTTT
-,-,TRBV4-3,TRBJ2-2,CASSPGLDPNTGELFF,TGCGCCAGCAGCCCAGGGCTGGATCCGAACACCGGGGAGCTGTTTTTT
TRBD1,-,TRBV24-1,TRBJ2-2,CATSDGGTGPVTGELFF,TGTGCCACCAGTGATGGGGGGACAGGGCCGGTCACCGGGGAGCTGTTTTTT
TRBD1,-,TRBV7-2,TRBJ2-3,CASSLQGVSTDTQYF,TGTGCCAGCAGCTTACAGGGGGTGAGCACAGATACGCAGTATTTT
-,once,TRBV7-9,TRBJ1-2,CASSPAGMGYGYTF,TGTGCCAGCAGTCCCGCGGGGATGGGCTATGGCTACACCTTC
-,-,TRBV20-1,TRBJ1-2,CSARGSSYGYTF,TGCAGTGCTAGAGGGTCTTCCTATGGCTACACCTTC
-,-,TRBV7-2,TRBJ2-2,CASSLSTGELFF,TGTGCCAGCAGCTTAAGCACCGGGGAGCTGTTTTTT